This record covers a single TCR beta chain. It lacks a known antigen. Base qualities are not provided; no much larger clone lies one nucleotide away. The source of the sample is a study of lymphopenia after photon versus proton radiotherapy (dated by TCRdb to between 2019 and 2020). Regarding the study in general: The immunological effects of photon versus proton radiation therapy were compared in patients with gastrointestinal tumors who developed high-grade lymphopenia. The goal of the study was to describe how the two radiation modalities differ in their effects on the immune system. The cohort comprised 20 patients with gastrointestinal tumors who received either photon or proton therapy and then developed lymphopenia. Overall results and qualifications from the work: Proton-treated patients stayed relatively stable during treatment, while photon-treated patients lost naive T cells and TCR diversity and gained effector/memory populations. The survival association was assessed only in patients who died, and better survival with proton therapy was presented by the authors as a possibility rather than a demonstrated result. Across the cohort, an inverse correlation was found between a larger post-nadir drop in TCR diversity and overall survival time among patients who died. After the lymphocyte count nadir, oligoclonal expansion, especially of CD8+ Temra cells, was observed in photon-treated repertoires, and the drop in diversity was driven by this expansion.

The method behind the library was the immunoSEQ multiplex PCR assay. T cell repertoires were profiled by deep sequencing of rearranged TCR beta loci, alongside multiparametric flow cytometry. TCRdb obtained this table from immuneACCESS and retained in-frame rearrangements with V and J assigned. These tables miss some clones; where compared with another copy, unresolved V genes account for less than half of the shortfall, and the remainder is unexplained. The sample table holds roughly 15,000 clones, of which 82% were seen once. In total, the top ten clones hold roughly a quarter of the sample. This sample comprised peripheral blood, obtained from a patient treated with photon-based radiotherapy. This receptor was obtained from a middle-aged man with gastric cancer.

CDR3 protein: CASTVRDTGELFF. The DNA reads as follows: TGTGCCAGCACGGTGAGGGACACCGGGGAGCTGTTTTTT. The V gene is TRBV2 and the J gene is TRBJ2-2; tentative D gene TRBD2, with 5 bases matching. Sequences SNHLY (CDR1) and FYNNEI (CDR2) are obtained from the germline V gene. The CDR3 goes from the cysteine to the phenylalanine over 13 residues. The CDR3 DNA has 39 bases and is translated from base 1. Trimming at the junction amounts to 7 bases on V and 3 bases on J, and the germline ends lie 9 bases apart.